The rows below give T cell receptor beta chains drawn from one sample of a study of vaccination and CD4 T cells after COVID-19. These receptors have no identified antigens. TCRdb re-derived calls from the PCR reads in MiXCR, one entry per CDR3 protein. Of around 10,000 distinct CDR3 sequences listed, around 60% are singletons. Sequenced: CD4+ T cells from blood, cultured in vitro. These receptor sequences come from a human donor who had recovered from COVID-19. Both conserved end residues are part of each CDR3. A D gene is named only where the DNA matches it firmly. Clone size is given for some rows only: seen once, a few or many times, or a class if the clone is expanded.

few	TRBV27	TRBJ2-5	NA	CASARGVGQETQYF	TGTGCCAGCGCCCGGGGCGTCGGCCAAGAGACCCAGTACTTC
NA	TRBV7-2	TRBJ1-6	NA	CASSLLGNRANSPLHF	TGTGCCAGCAGCTTATTGGGCAACAGGGCCAATTCACCCCTCCACTTT
few	TRBV6-2/TRBV6-3	TRBJ2-2	NA	CAARSAANTGELFF	TGTGCCGCTCGGTCGGCAGCGAACACCGGGGAGCTGTTTTTT
NA	TRBV6-2/TRBV6-3	TRBJ2-5	NA	CASTLRQDPRETQYF	TGTGCCAGCACCCTCAGACAGGACCCGCGGGAGACCCAGTACTTC
NA	TRBV6-1	TRBJ1-5	NA	CASTQSNQPQHF	TGTGCCAGCACCCAAAGCAATCAGCCCCAGCATTTT
NA	TRBV5-4	TRBJ2-5	NA	CAASRAPGPQETQYF	TGTGCCGCAAGTAGGGCCCCCGGCCCCCAAGAGACCCAGTACTTC
NA	TRBV6-1	TRBJ1-4	NA	CASGRRENEKLFF	TGTGCCTCGGGGCGTAGGGAGAATGAAAAACTGTTTTTT
NA	TRBV7-8	TRBJ2-7	NA	CASSFKGGPYEQYF	TGTGCCAGCAGCTTTAAGGGCGGTCCCTACGAGCAGTACTTC
NA	TRBV20-1	TRBJ1-5	NA	CSARRGTSNQPQHF	TGCAGTGCTAGGAGGGGGACAAGCAATCAGCCCCAGCATTTT
medium-sized	TRBV15	TRBJ1-5	NA	CATSKGRYSNQPQHF	TGTGCCACCAGCAAAGGACGGTATAGCAATCAGCCCCAGCATTTT
medium-sized	TRBV20-1	TRBJ1-2	NA	CSASAQGHYGYTF	TGCAGTGCTAGTGCCCAGGGTCACTATGGCTACACCTTC
NA	TRBV7-2	TRBJ2-7	NA	CASSLDGGYEQYF	TGTGCCAGCAGCTTAGACGGGGGCTACGAGCAGTACTTC
few	TRBV27	TRBJ1-2	NA	CASTVRGYTF	TGTGCCAGCACGGTACGTGGCTACACCTTC
NA	TRBV6-5	TRBJ1-2	NA	CASSYSGGRSNYGYTF	TGTGCCAGCAGTTACAGTGGGGGCAGATCAAACTATGGCTACACCTTC
NA	TRBV7-9	TRBJ1-1	NA	CASSLKRGPVNTEAFF	TGTGCCAGCAGCTTAAAGAGGGGCCCTGTGAACACTGAAGCTTTCTTT
few	TRBV11-1	TRBJ2-2	TRBD2	CASSPRLAETGELFF	TGTGCCAGCAGCCCAAGACTAGCAGAGACCGGGGAGCTGTTTTTT
NA	TRBV7-3	TRBJ1-6	TRBD1	CASSLGTGVNSPLHF	TGTGCCAGCAGCTTAGGGACAGGGGTTAATTCACCCCTCCACTTT
NA	TRBV11-3	TRBJ2-2	NA	CASSLGGSGSDRRAVLRAGELFF	NA
NA	TRBV6-5	TRBJ2-3	NA	CASSYDRGGTDTQYF	TGTGCCAGCAGTTACGACAGAGGCGGAACAGATACGCAGTATTTT
few	TRBV4-2	TRBJ1-6	NA	CASSQFLGEVYNSPLHF	TGTGCCAGCAGCCAATTTTTGGGGGAGGTGTATAATTCACCCCTCCACTTT